The 31 T cell receptor beta chains listed next were all sequenced from one sample in a study of T cells in Graves' hyperthyroidism and ophthalmopathy. TCR beta CDR3 regions were amplified from RNA transcripts. The HTBI primer set drove a first-round RT-PCR of the TCR CDR3. TCRdb used MiXCR to reprocess the multiplex PCR reads, holding one entry per CDR3 protein. Of more than 550,000 distinct CDR3 sequences listed, just under 45% are singletons. The sample comprised peripheral blood or thyroid tissue (not recorded which). The origin of the receptors is an adult man with Graves' disease, either hyperthyroidism or ophthalmopathy (not recorded which).

This clonotype was seen only a few times. The chain employs TRBV24-1 and TRBJ1-2, with D perhaps matching TRBD1 (5 bases). There are 13 residues in the CDR3. From germline, CDR1 is KGHDR and CDR2 SFDVKD. V was cut by 4 bases and J by 3 bases, with 8 bases left in between. In DNA, the CDR3 is TGTGCCACCAGTGAACAGGCCGACTATGGCTACACCTTC. Amino acids: CATSEQADYGYTF.

V is TRBV24-1 and J is TRBJ2-5; 7 bases are shared with TRBD2. The CDR3 runs to 14 residues. CDR1 is KGHDR, CDR2 SFDVKD, per germline. Trimming at V came to 5 bases and at J to 1 base, leaving 3 bases not matched to a gene. The CDR3 sequence: CATSAGGTQETQYF. CDR3 bases: TGTGCCACCAGTGCCGGGGGGACCCAAGAGACCCAGTACTTC.

The chain joins TRBV20-1 to TRBJ1-5, with 8 bases matching TRBD1. CDR3 size: 16 residues. Germline-derived CDR1 and CDR2 are DFQATT and SNEGSKA (reference sequence). The V and J ends lost 6 bases and 0 bases, in that order; junction bases with no gene match: 10. CDR3 sequence reads: CSARDRRYNSNQPQHF. CDR3 nucleotides: TGCAGTGCCAGGGACAGGCGATATAATAGCAATCAGCCCCAGCATTTT.

On this clonotype itself: A much larger clone is a single base away; this may be a read error. V usage is TRBV7-2 and J usage is TRBJ2-7; TRBD1 agrees at 8 bases. The germline CDR1 and CDR2 sequences are SGHTA and FQGNSA. The CDR3 loop spans 14 amino acids. CDR3 coding DNA: TGTGCCAGCAGCAACGGACAGGGAGGCTACGGGCAGTACTTC. This gives the protein CASSNGQGGYGQYF.

The chain recombines TRBV15 with TRBJ2-6; no reliable D call. The V and J ends lost 0 bases and 4 bases respectively, with 10 bases between them. This CDR3 comprises 16 residues. CDR1 and CDR2 (germline): LNHNV, YYDKDF (reference sequence). The CDR3 DNA reads TGTGCCACCAGCAGAGATCGCTACCAGGGGGCCAACGTCCTGACTTTC. It encodes CATSRDRYQGANVLTF.

The V and J genes are TRBV10-3 and TRBJ1-2; 11 bases align to TRBD1. Per the germline V gene, CDR1 is ENHRY and CDR2 is SYGVKD. The CDR3 loop spans 15 amino acids. V lost 1 base and J lost 8; bases outside the gene matches: 6. For the CDR3, the DNA is TGTGCCATCAGTGAGTGGGGACAGGGGGTTGAGGGCTACACCTTC. This gives the protein CAISEWGQGVEGYTF.

A few counts support this clonotype. This chain joins TRBV7-2 and TRBJ1-3; D uncertain. Germline assignment: CDR1 SGHTA and CDR2 FQGNSA. This CDR3 spans 15 amino acids. V gave up 4 bases and J gave up 0 bases, with 10 bases separating them. CDR3 sequence reads: CASSSRALSGNTIYF. For the CDR3, the DNA is TGTGCCAGCAGCTCTAGAGCTCTCTCTGGAAACACCATATATTTT.

CDR3 nucleotides: TGCAGTGCGGACAGGGATACCCGACACCAAGAGACCCAGTACTTC. Translated, it gives CSADRDTRHQETQYF. V usage is TRBV20-1 and J usage is TRBJ2-5; 8 positions agree with TRBD1. The CDR3 has 15 amino acids. J lost 0 bases, V lost 6 bases, and 9 bases had no gene match. The germline gives CDR1 DFQATT, CDR2 SNEGSKA (reference sequence).

This clonotype was recorded a few times. The chain links TRBV2 to TRBJ2-7; the D gene is possibly TRBD1 (5 bases). V lost 5 bases and J 2 bases, leaving 16 bases between the germline ends. The V gene's germline CDR1 is SNHLY and CDR2 FYNNEI. The CDR3 runs 15 residues. CDR3 nucleotides: TGTGCCAGCAGTTCCATCAGGGTAAGCCCCTACGAGCAGTACTTC. Protein product: CASSSIRVSPYEQYF.

Regarding this clonotype: The junction does not match germline at one end; this may be a read error. The chain has TRBV7-2 and TRBJ2-7; D gene uncertain. This CDR3 contains 11 residues. Germline lookup yields CDR1 SGHTA and CDR2 FQGNSA. CDR3 DNA sequence: TGTGTCAGCAGCTTTGGCTACGAGCAGTACTTC. It yields the protein CVSSFGYEQYF.

The CDR3 nucleotides read TGCAGCGTTGCACAGGGGAGCTCTGGGGCCAACGTCCTGACTTTC. Its protein is CSVAQGSSGANVLTF. V gene TRBV29-1 combines with J gene TRBJ2-6, with 7 bases lining up with TRBD1. The CDR3 totals 15 residues. Germline V gene lookup returns CDR1 SQVTM and CDR2 ANQGSEA. The junction had 3 bases not matched to a gene; V was cut back by 4 bases and J by 0 bases.

This rearrangement joins TRBV29-1 to TRBJ1-2; TRBD1 matches 8 bases. Trimming at V came to 4 bases and at J to 7 bases, leaving 5 bases not matched to a gene. The germline CDR1 and CDR2 sequences are SQVTM and ANQGSEA. This CDR3 has 12 residues. The CDR3 nucleotides are TGCAGCGTTGCAGGGGGCGGATTTGGCTACACCTTC. Protein product: CSVAGGGFGYTF.

This clonotype was recorded only once. The chain recombines TRBV2 with TRBJ2-7; tentatively, D is TRBD2 (6 bases). The CDR3 has 14 residues. From germline, CDR1 is SNHLY and CDR2 FYNNEI. V was shortened by 4 bases and J by 2 bases, with 12 bases between the two germline ends. The CDR3 sequence: CASSVAGRTYEQYF. CDR3 in DNA: TGTGCCAGCAGTGTTGCGGGGAGGACCTACGAGCAGTACTTC.

The V gene is TRBV6-7, the J gene TRBJ1-4; weak D call: TRBD1 (5 bases). TRBV6-7 carries the ORF label, with uncertain function. This CDR3 has 13 residues. Between the trimmed V and J ends, which lost 6 bases and 4 bases, there was a span of 9 bases. The CDR3, as DNA: TGTGCCAGCAGGTGGGACGATAATGAAAAACTGTTTTTT. Its translation is CASRWDDNEKLFF.

About this clonotype: The junction and the germline gene differ at one end; a read error may be behind it. The chain recombines TRBV2 with TRBJ1-5, with 7 bases identical to TRBD1. The CDR3 runs to 15 residues. Germline V gene lookup returns CDR1 SNHLY and CDR2 FYNNEI. The CDR3 sequence is CASSQAGTALRPQHF. Written as DNA, the CDR3 is TGCGCCAGCAGCCAAGCCGGGACAGCCTTGAGGCCCCAGCATTTT.

This clonotype was seen repeatedly, ten times or more. The germline gene is not matched at one end of the junction; a read error may be the cause. The V gene is TRBV7-9, the J gene TRBJ2-7, with 7 bases lining up with TRBD2. From germline, CDR1 is SEHNR and CDR2 FQNEAQ (reference sequence). The length of the CDR3 is 13 residues. The CDR3 sequence is CASTGLDFYGQYF. CDR3 nucleotide sequence: TGTGCCAGCACCGGACTAGACTTCTACGGGCAGTACTTC.

About this clonotype itself: Given a much more abundant clone one base away, this may be a read error. The V call is TRBV2, the J call TRBJ1-1; 8 bases match TRBD1. Per the germline V gene, CDR1 is SNHLY and CDR2 is FYNNEI. The CDR3 length is 17 residues. DNA of the CDR3: TGTGCCACCAGTGGGGGACAGGAAAAGCGTCGGGTCACTGAAGCTTTCTTT. Protein: CATSGGQEKRRVTEAFF. Using reference TRBV2 and TRBJ1-1 for the parts outside the CDR3, the full variable domain is EPEVTQTPSHQVTQMGQEVILRCVPISNHLYFYWYRQILGQKVEFLVSFYNNEISEKSEIFDDQFSVERPDGSNFTLKIRSTKLEDSAMYFCATSGGQEKRRVTEAFFGQGTRLTVV.

The genes are TRBV20-1 and TRBJ1-1; no reliable D call. The germline CDR1 and CDR2 sequences are DFQATT and SNEGSKA (reference sequence). V was trimmed by 6 bases and J by 5 bases, leaving 22 bases between them. This CDR3 is built from 15 residues. CDR3 sequence reads: CSAGKGTLLVTEAFF. CDR3 nucleotide sequence: TGCAGTGCGGGGAAGGGAACCCTTCTTGTGACTGAAGCTTTCTTT.

J is TRBJ2-7 and V is TRBV25-1, with TRBD1 matching 9 bases. The V and J ends lost 3 bases and 7 bases, in that order; junction bases with no gene match: 4. Germline V gene data show CDR1 as MGHDK and CDR2 as SYGVNS. The CDR3 has 13 residues. Here the CDR3 DNA reads TGTGCCAGCAGTGACGGGACAGGGCGGGAGCAGTACTTC. Protein: CASSDGTGREQYF.

J is TRBJ1-1 and V is TRBV2; the D gene is possibly TRBD1 (6 bases). Trimming left V 6 bases short and J 7 bases short, with 18 bases between. Germline loops: CDR1 SNHLY, CDR2 FYNNEI. There are 14 residues in the CDR3. The CDR3 nucleotides are TGTGCCAGCAGAGAACAGGGCCCCCTAGGTGAAGCTTTCTTT. Amino acid sequence: CASREQGPLGEAFF.

This clonotype was seen many times. The genes are TRBV13 and TRBJ1-1; D is perhaps TRBD1 (5 bases). Per the germline V gene, CDR1 is PRHDT and CDR2 is FYEKMQ (reference sequence). The CDR3 extends over 14 amino acids. The germline V and J ends were trimmed by 4 bases and 1 base, with 10 bases remaining between them. The CDR3 DNA is TGTGCCAGCAGCTACGGGGGACGGAACACTGAAGCTTTCTTT. Translated, it gives CASSYGGRNTEAFF. The full variable domain, its missing parts supplied by reference TRBV13 and TRBJ1-1, is AAGVIQSPRHLIKEKRETATLKCYPIPRHDTVYWYQQGPGQDPQFLISFYEKMQSDKGSIPDRFSAQQFSDYHSELNMSSLELGDSALYFCASSYGGRNTEAFFGQGTRLTVV.

V is TRBV29-1 and J is TRBJ1-1; tentatively, D is TRBD1 (5 bases). Germline CDR1 and CDR2: SQVTM and ANQGSEA. This CDR3 region has 12 residues. V lost 4 bases to trimming and J lost 7 bases, with 13 bases between them. This CDR3 reads CSVGGPGVEAFF. CDR3 nucleotide sequence: TGCAGCGTTGGCGGTCCGGGGGTTGAAGCTTTCTTT.

CDR3 DNA: TGTGCCAGCAGCGTGACAGTATTTGGGAACACTGAAGCTTTCTTT. Protein product: CASSVTVFGNTEAFF. V usage is TRBV7-8 and J usage is TRBJ1-1; D might be TRBD1 (5 bases). This CDR3 comprises 15 residues. Trimming took 5 bases from V and 1 from J, leaving 14 bases between them. Looked up from germline, CDR1 is SGHVS and CDR2 is FQNEAQ. Supplemented by reference TRBV7-8 and TRBJ1-1, the full variable domain reads GAGVSQSPRYKVAKRGQDVALRCDPISGHVSLFWYQQALGQGPEFLTYFQNEAQLDKSGLPSDRFFAERPEGSVSTLKIQRTQQEDSAVYLCASSVTVFGNTEAFFGQGTRLTVV.

The chain uses TRBV11-2 and TRBJ1-1, with D possibly TRBD1 on 6 matching bases. CDR3 length: 15 residues. Looked up from germline, CDR1 is SGHAT and CDR2 is FQNNGV. V shed 5 bases and J shed 5 bases, with 18 bases lying between them. The CDR3 is CASSVLGQGTTEAFF. In DNA, the CDR3 is TGTGCCAGCAGCGTCCTGGGGCAGGGGACGACTGAAGCTTTCTTT.

The sample holds many counts of this clonotype. This chain connects TRBV29-1 to TRBJ2-7, with D possibly matching TRBD1 (5 bases). This CDR3 spans 13 amino acids. Per the germline V gene, CDR1 is SQVTM and CDR2 is ANQGSEA. Trimming pared 7 bases from V and 0 bases from J, leaving 13 bases between. The CDR3 here is CSAPDSSSYEQYF. In nucleotides, the CDR3 is TGCAGCGCTCCCGACAGCAGCTCCTACGAGCAGTACTTC.

This sequence joins TRBV15 and TRBJ2-5; D is unresolved. The V end was cut by 1 base, the J end by 5 bases, with 8 bases between. CDR3 size: 13 residues. Germline lookup yields CDR1 LNHNV and CDR2 YYDKDF (reference sequence). CDR3 DNA: TGTGCCACCAGCAGAGTGGCGTATGAGACCCAGTACTTC. Its protein product is CATSRVAYETQYF.

The CDR3 loop is CASSQRTGDSQPQHF. CDR3 sequence (DNA): TGCGCCAGCAGCCAAAGGACAGGGGACTCTCAGCCCCAGCATTTT. This chain links TRBV4-1 with TRBJ1-5; 9 bases line up with TRBD1. With V trimmed by 2 bases and J by 6 bases, 5 bases remained unmatched. Germline CDR1 MGHRA, CDR2 YSYEKL. There are 15 residues in the CDR3.

In its sample, this clonotype was seen a few times. A clone one base away is much larger, so this may be a read error. The chain joins TRBV7-2 to TRBJ2-7; D could derive from TRBD1 or TRBD2 (6 bases each). The V gene's germline CDR1 is SGHTA and CDR2 FQGNSA. CDR3 length: 12 residues. The CDR3 DNA follows: TGTGCCAGCAGCTTACGGGGGCGCGAGCAGTGCTTC. As protein: CASSLRGREQCF.

The chain carries TRBV15 and TRBJ1-2, with a possible D match to TRBD1 (6 bases). The CDR3 totals 18 residues. Germline CDR1 LNHNV, CDR2 YYDKDF (reference sequence). The V end lost 2 bases, the J end lost 2 bases, and 21 bases lay between the germline ends. In DNA, the CDR3 is TGTGCCACCAGCAGACCAGCGGGGGGCCAACGACAAAACTATGGCTACACCTTC. This translates into CATSRPAGGQRQNYGYTF.

This clonotype was observed many times. The gene calls are TRBV7-2 and TRBJ1-1; a weak D match, TRBD1 (6 bases). Germline CDR1 and CDR2: SGHTA and FQGNSA. V lost 7 bases and J lost 6, with 18 bases in between. This CDR3 region has 14 residues. The CDR3 nucleotides are TGTGCCAGCACCTTGGGGGCTTCACGCTCTGAAGCTTTCTTT. Translating gives CASTLGASRSEAFF.

As to this clonotype: A much larger clonotype is one base distant, so this may be a read error. The chain is built from TRBV24-1 and TRBJ1-3, with D unresolved. The germline CDR1 and CDR2 sequences are KGHDR and SFDVKD. The CDR3 is made up of 15 amino acids. CDR3 in DNA: TGTGCCACCAGTGACCCGCGGGATACTGGAACCACCATATATTTT. Its protein product is CATSDPRDTGTTIYF.